This is a list of T cell receptor beta chains from one sample in a study of shared clonotypes between healthy human individuals. The repertoire was sequenced with immunoSEQ multiplex PCR; TCRdb's copy has only in-frame clones and lacks some. In the table there are about 1.5 million clones, roughly 96% of which are singletons. Sequenced sample: naive CD4+ T cells sorted from blood. All receptors derive from a young man in good health. Each CDR3 is given with its conserved first and last residue. The D gene is left open where the match is weak.

d_call	v_call	j_call	cdr3_aa
TRBD2	TRBV7-9	TRBJ2-5	CASSPYRLAGVGVEETQYF
NA	TRBV18	TRBJ1-1	CASSPDGHTGGAFF
TRBD2	TRBV28	TRBJ2-2	CASSPSSGLADIPGELFF
NA	TRBV5-1	TRBJ2-2	CASSSEPGNTGELFF
NA	TRBV25-1	TRBJ2-5	CASGLVRGAFQETQYF
NA	TRBV11-2	TRBJ2-3	CASSPAIGARRKIDTQYF
NA	TRBV7-8	TRBJ1-4	CASSSRPGAANEKLFF
NA	TRBV6-5	TRBJ2-7	CASSYSGVYEQYF
TRBD1	TRBV19	TRBJ2-7	CASSRGQANSYEQYF
TRBD2	TRBV9	TRBJ2-7	CASSVSLADYEQYF
NA	TRBV7-3	TRBJ2-7	CASSQDSTYEQYF
NA	TRBV5-5	TRBJ2-3	CASSLKQVTDTQYF
NA	TRBV7-2	TRBJ2-1	CASSLDQYSYNEQFF
NA	TRBV29-1	TRBJ2-3	CSVVGSRTGWLSTDTQYF